The 4 T cell receptor beta chains below all came from one sample that was sequenced in a study of T cells in localized non-small cell lung cancer. TCRdb keeps only in-frame clones here, not all; method: immunoSEQ multiplex PCR. The sample contains around 24,000 clones, more than 75% of which appear only once. The source was peripheral blood, collected before any cancer treatment. The receptors stem from a male donor older than 55 with stage I squamous cell lung carcinoma.

J is TRBJ1-6 and V is TRBV6-1, with D tentatively TRBD1 (5 bases). CDR1 MNHNS and CDR2 SASEGT come from the germline V gene. Deletions cut 6 bases from V and 3 bases from J, with 12 bases between. CDR3 length: 15 residues. The CDR3, as DNA: TGTGCCAGCAGGAGGGGTTCCGACTATAATTCACCCCTCCACTTT. This encodes CASRRGSDYNSPLHF.

The rearrangement joins TRBV27 to TRBJ2-6; 8 nucleotides agree with TRBD1. The V gene end was trimmed by 8 bases and the J gene end by 0 bases; junction bases not matched to a gene: 12. Germline V gives CDR1 MNHEY, CDR2 SMNVEV (reference sequence). This CDR3 has 18 residues. The CDR3 is CASGHNGQGPSGANVLTF. The DNA for the CDR3 is TGTGCCAGCGGTCATAACGGACAGGGACCCTCTGGGGCCAACGTCCTGACTTTC.

The J gene is TRBJ2-1, the V gene TRBV7-3; 8 positions agree with TRBD1. The germline CDR1 and CDR2 sequences are SGHTA and FQGTGA. Trimming took 1 base from V and 6 from J; bases not matched to a gene: 8. This CDR3 spans 16 amino acids. The CDR3 region is CASSLNRVTGGNEQFF. The CDR3, as DNA: TGTGCCAGCAGCTTAAATCGGGTTACAGGGGGCAATGAGCAGTTCTTC.

The chain joins TRBV7-8 to TRBJ2-6; D gene ambiguous. Germline V CDR1 and CDR2: SGHVS, FQNEAQ. The germline V and J ends were trimmed by 8 bases and 4 bases, with 12 bases remaining between them. This CDR3 comprises 14 residues. The CDR3 nucleotides are TGTGCCAGCGGCCTGCCTCAGGGGGCCAACGTCCTGACTTTC. Translated, it gives CASGLPQGANVLTF. Full variable domain (rest looked up from reference TRBV7-8 and TRBJ2-6): GAGVSQSPRYKVAKRGQDVALRCDPISGHVSLFWYQQALGQGPEFLTYFQNEAQLDKSGLPSDRFFAERPEGSVSTLKIQRTQQEDSAVYLCASGLPQGANVLTFGAGSRLTVL.